These 20 T cell receptor beta chains came from one sample sequenced in a study of T cell responses to AZD1222 COVID-19 vaccine. Sequencing used immunoSEQ multiplex PCR; TCRdb keeps in-frame clones, though not all of them. The sample records approximately 140,000 clones, around nine tenths being singletons. The material sequenced was peripheral blood, taken on day 0 of AZD1222 vaccination. Receptors originate from an adult in good health.

J is TRBJ1-6 and V is TRBV19; 9 nucleotides match TRBD1. V trimming: 7 bases; J trimming: 9 bases; junction bases outside the gene matches: 7. The CDR3 totals 14 residues. Germline CDR1 LNHDA, CDR2 SQIVND (reference sequence). CDR3 coding DNA: TGTGCCAGTACCGCCTTACAGGGGGCTTCACCCCTCCACTTT. Its translation: CASTALQGASPLHF.

This clone was seen just once. The chain uses TRBV7-3 and TRBJ2-6; D unresolved. The germline V and J ends were trimmed by 3 bases and 1 base, with 10 bases remaining between them. CDR1 SGHTA and CDR2 FQGTGA come from the germline V gene. This CDR3 contains 16 residues. CDR3 in DNA: TGTGCCAGCAGCTTGTCCGCGCCGTCTGGGGCCAACGTCCTGACTTTC. It specifies CASSLSAPSGANVLTF.

A single count supports this clone. The chain recombines TRBV10-3 with TRBJ2-7; the D gene is possibly TRBD1 (6 bases). The CDR3 runs 16 residues. V was trimmed by 6 bases and J by 0 bases, leaving 18 bases between them. The germline V gene has CDR1 ENHRY and CDR2 SYGVKD. The CDR3 bases are TGTGCCATCAGATTTAACCCCGACAGGAGCTCCTACGAGCAGTACTTC. It translates to CAIRFNPDRSSYEQYF.

The chain joins TRBV28 to TRBJ1-5, with D possibly being TRBD1 (5 bases). Per the germline V gene, CDR1 is MDHEN and CDR2 is SYDVKM. CDR3 length equals 12 residues. Trimming stripped 6 bases from V and 7 bases from J, with 10 bases between. The CDR3 here is CASSTGDQPQHF. CDR3 in DNA: TGTGCCAGCAGCACCGGGGACCAGCCCCAGCATTTT.

This chain links TRBV4-3 with TRBJ1-2; 8 positions match TRBD1. The V gene end was trimmed by 4 bases and the J gene end by 3 bases; junction bases not matched to a gene: 13. CDR1 and CDR2 from the germline V gene are LGHNA and YSLEER. This CDR3 contains 17 residues. Written as DNA, the CDR3 is TGCGCCAGCAGCCCCCGGACGGGACAGGATATTTACTATGGCTACACCTTC. Translation gives CASSPRTGQDIYYGYTF.

The V gene is TRBV5-1, the J gene TRBJ2-3, with unresolved D. CDR3 length equals 14 residues. Germline lookup yields CDR1 SGHRS and CDR2 YFSETQ. V dropped 6 bases and J dropped 1 base, with 12 bases sitting between them. CDR3 amino acids: CASNSIGGTDTQYF. CDR3 in DNA: TGCGCCAGCAACTCGATTGGGGGCACAGATACGCAGTATTTT.

The V call is TRBV6-5, the J call TRBJ1-3; no reliable D call. In germline, CDR1 is MNHEY, CDR2 SVGAGI. V was pared by 11 bases and J by 2 bases, with 13 bases between. This CDR3 comprises 13 residues. Here the CDR3 DNA reads TGTGCCTCCGAAGATAGGGCTGGAAACACCATATATTTT. Its translation: CASEDRAGNTIYF.

The rearrangement joins TRBV25-1 to TRBJ2-1; 10 bases agree with TRBD2. This CDR3 contains 17 residues. Germline-derived CDR1 and CDR2 are MGHDK and SYGVNS. V was pared by 5 bases and J by 6 bases, with 13 bases of the junction left unmatched. The CDR3 coding sequence is TGTGCCAGCAGTCATCGACTAGCGGGCGGAGTAGGCAATGAGCAGTTCTTC. Protein product: CASSHRLAGGVGNEQFF.

The gene calls are TRBV27 and TRBJ1-6, with D tentatively TRBD1 (5 bases). The V gene's germline CDR1 is MNHEY and CDR2 SMNVEV (reference sequence). Trimming removed 6 bases at V and 9 bases at J, with 18 bases between. The CDR3 covers 15 residues. The CDR3 nucleotides read TGTGCCAGCAGAGACTACAGGACCTGGGGTTCACCCCTCCACTTT. It is translated as CASRDYRTWGSPLHF.

DNA of the CDR3: TGTGCCAGCAGGGGGACACAGAACTATGGCTACACCTTC. It encodes CASRGTQNYGYTF. This chain joins TRBV6-5 and TRBJ1-2; TRBD1 might be the D (6 bases). The CDR3 is made up of 13 amino acids. Germline-derived CDR1 and CDR2 are MNHEY and SVGAGI. V lost 6 bases to trimming and J lost 2 bases, with 10 bases between them.

The rearrangement joins TRBV10-1 to TRBJ1-2, with a possible D match to TRBD1 (5 bases). CDR1 is WNHNN, CDR2 SYGVQD, per germline (reference sequence). The CDR3 extends over 13 amino acids. V lost 7 bases and J lost 5, with 14 bases in between. CDR3 coding DNA: TGCGCCAGCAATCAGGGATCGGGATATGGCTACACCTTC. This gives the protein CASNQGSGYGYTF.

The CDR3 nucleotides are TGTGCCAGCAGCCGGACAGGGGGCAATGGCTACACCTTC. It codes for CASSRTGGNGYTF. The rearrangement joins TRBV7-2 to TRBJ1-2; 11 bases map to TRBD1. There are 13 residues in the CDR3. The germline V gene encodes CDR1 SGHTA and CDR2 FQGNSA. V lost 5 bases, J lost 6 bases, and 2 bases stayed unmatched. Filled out from reference TRBV7-2 and TRBJ1-2, the complete variable domain reads GAGVSQSPSNKVTEKGKDVELRCDPISGHTALYWYRQSLGQGLEFLIYFQGNSAPDKSGLPSDRFSAERTGGSVSTLTIQRTQQEDSAVYLCASSRTGGNGYTFGSGTRLTVV.

V is TRBV21-1 and J is TRBJ2-7. TRBV21-1 is shown as a pseudogene. This CDR3 is 17 amino acids long. This chain's CDR3 is CASSKEVKPALPYEQYF. DNA for the CDR3: TGTGCCAGCAGCAAAGAGGTCAAACCGGCCCTACCCTACGAGCAGTACTTC.

The J gene is TRBJ2-7, the V gene TRBV7-2; 8 nucleotides agree with TRBD1. The J segment lost 3 bases and the V segment lost 5 bases, leaving 6 bases of the junction unmatched. CDR3 length equals 14 residues. Per the germline V gene, CDR1 is SGHTA and CDR2 is FQGNSA. In DNA form, the CDR3 reads TGTGCCAGCAGCCCGACAGGGGCGTTCTACGAGCAGTACTTC. It is translated as CASSPTGAFYEQYF.

This chain uses TRBV7-9 with TRBJ2-7; 8 bases align to TRBD2. The CDR3 runs to 16 residues. V dropped 0 bases and J dropped 1; count of bases not matched to a gene: 5. The germline CDR1 and CDR2 sequences are SEHNR and FQNEAQ (reference sequence). Here the CDR3 DNA reads TGTGCCAGCAGCTTAGCGCTGAGCGGGAGATCCTACGAGCAGTACTTC. It codes for CASSLALSGRSYEQYF.

The chain links TRBV7-9 to TRBJ2-7, with 10 bases identical to TRBD1. Germline V gene sequence: CDR1 SEHNR, CDR2 FQNEAQ (reference sequence). The trim removed 3 bases at V and 3 bases at J, leaving 8 bases unmatched. CDR3 size: 16 residues. CDR3 loop: CASSFSMTGGVYEQYF. The CDR3 region has the DNA TGTGCCAGCAGCTTTTCTATGACAGGGGGCGTCTACGAGCAGTACTTC.

V is TRBV5-5 and J is TRBJ2-3; D is uncertain. The germline V gene has CDR1 SGHKS and CDR2 YYEKEE (reference sequence). The V end lost 3 bases, the J end lost 2 bases, and 10 bases lay between the germline ends. The CDR3 contains 14 residues. The CDR3, as DNA: TGTGCCAGCAGCTCTGGGTCCGCCACAGATACGCAGTATTTT. Encoded protein: CASSSGSATDTQYF.

This clone was seen just once. The chain uses TRBV5-8 and TRBJ1-6; D uncertain. CDR1 and CDR2 from the germline V gene are SGHTS and YDEGEE. V lost 4 bases and J 9 bases, leaving 11 bases between the germline ends. This CDR3 comprises 13 residues. CDR3 DNA: TGTGCCAGCAGCGCGGGGATTAGTTCACCCCTCCACTTT. This translates into CASSAGISSPLHF.

V is TRBV5-5 and J is TRBJ1-3; no definite D call. CDR1 and CDR2 (germline): SGHKS, YYEKEE (reference sequence). CDR3 length equals 15 residues. Trimming shortened V by 7 bases and J by 0 bases, and 14 bases separated the two germline ends. The DNA of the CDR3 is TGTGCCAGCCGCACTTGGCCCCTCTCTGGAAACACCATATATTTT. This sequence encodes CASRTWPLSGNTIYF.

The chain links TRBV7-3 to TRBJ2-7, with 7 bases lining up with TRBD1. Germline CDR1 SGHTA, CDR2 FQGTGA. The V and J ends lost 5 bases and 5 bases, in that order; junction bases with no gene match: 9. The CDR3 sequence is 14 residues long. The CDR3 DNA reads as TGTGCCAGCAGCCGAATCGGGACAGATGACGAGCAGTACTTC. Residues: CASSRIGTDDEQYF.